The source of this TCR beta chain is a study of T cells in Graves' hyperthyroidism and ophthalmopathy. The investigators amplified TCR beta CDR3 regions from RNA transcripts. When the TCR CDR3 underwent first-round RT-PCR, the HTBI primer set was used. TCRdb fed the multiplex PCR reads into MiXCR, producing one record per CDR3 protein. Among around 720,000 distinct CDR3 sequences listed, around 40% were seen once. There are 15 residues in the CDR3. Germline loops: CDR1 MNHEY, CDR2 SVGAGI. J was trimmed by 2 bases and V by 4 bases; bases with no gene match: 7. Patients aged 18 to 65 had newly diagnosed hyperthyroidism of under 2 months' duration. In the case of this clonotype: A clone one base away is much larger, so this may be a read error. The CDR3 ends on some other residue instead of the conserved phenylalanine or tryptophan, so this is likely a read error.

This clonotype was obtained from a middle-aged woman with Graves' hyperthyroidism. The rearrangement joins TRBV6-5 to TRBJ2-7; TRBD1 matches 8 bases. Sequencing input: blood. CDR3 bases: TGTGCCAGCAGTTCGGCGGACAGGGATGCCTACGAGCAGTACCTC. The encoded protein is CASSSADRDAYEQYL.